This T cell receptor (beta chain) was sequenced during a study of technical replicates of blood from a few donors. This clone was recorded only once. The repertoire was sequenced with immunoSEQ multiplex PCR; TCRdb's copy has only in-frame clones and lacks some. The sample yields about 74,000 clones, approximately 95% seen once. The clonotype originates from a human donor in good health. The specimen was T cells isolated from PBMCs.

Written as DNA, the CDR3 is TGTGCCAGCAGCCAAGACAGGATTAACTATGGCTACACCTTC. This encodes CASSQDRINYGYTF. The rearrangement joins TRBV6-5 to TRBJ1-2, with D perhaps matching TRBD1 (6 bases). The CDR3 runs to 14 residues. Between the trimmed V and J ends, which lost 6 bases and 1 base, there was a span of 12 bases. Per the germline V gene, CDR1 is MNHEY and CDR2 is SVGAGI.